A selection of T cell receptor beta chains follows, all from one sample in a study of blood T cell repertoires in COVID-19. Repertoires were generated with immunoSEQ multiplex PCR, while TCRdb's copy carries only in-frame clones and drops some. The sample has 300,000 or so clones; roughly 90% are singletons. The specimen sequenced was PBMCs or T cells enriched from blood (not recorded which). The receptors here all came from a man in his sixties who had recovered from COVID-19. The CDR3 runs from the conserved cysteine through the conserved F or W. Each record gives: J gene, clone size, D gene, V gene, CDR3 DNA, CDR3 protein. D genes are given only for firm matches. The size entry is marked missing in some rows and otherwise reads once, few, many or a size class.

TRBJ2-7,.,TRBD1,TRBV9,TGTGCCAGCAGCGTAGTCCCCGGACAGGGGGCGGGAGAGCAGTACTTC,CASSVVPGQGAGEQYF
TRBJ2-2,.,.,TRBV6-2/TRBV6-3,TGTGCCAGCAGTTACTCCCTCAGGGGGGATAACACCGGGGAGCTGTTTTTT,CASSYSLRGDNTGELFF
TRBJ1-4,once,.,TRBV19,TGTGCCAGTAGTGCCGACAGCCCCACTAATGAAAAACTGTTTTTT,CASSADSPTNEKLFF
TRBJ1-5,.,TRBD1,TRBV11-2,TGTGCCAGCAGCGAGGGACAGGTCGTTAATCAGCCCCAGCATTTT,CASSEGQVVNQPQHF
TRBJ1-1,.,.,TRBV19,TGTGCCAGTAGCGAAGATAGGGGGAACACTGAAGCTTTCTTT,CASSEDRGNTEAFF
TRBJ1-5,.,.,TRBV9,TGTGCCAGCAGCGCCGATGCAGACTACAATCAGCCCCAGCATTTT,CASSADADYNQPQHF
TRBJ2-5,.,.,TRBV6-5,TGTGCCAGCAGTTACAGGCGACAGGTTAAAGAGACCCAGTACTTC,CASSYRRQVKETQYF
TRBJ2-7,once,TRBD2,TRBV14,TGTGCCAGCAGCCGGGCCGGGGGGTCCGAGCAGTACTTC,CASSRAGGSEQYF
TRBJ2-7,.,TRBD2,TRBV11-2,TGTGCCAGCAGCTTAGTCAGGACTAGCGGGAGAAACGAGCAGTACTTC,CASSLVRTSGRNEQYF
TRBJ2-7,.,TRBD1,TRBV10-3,TGTGCCATCATGGCGGCGGGACAGGGACCCTCCTACGAGCAGTACTTC,CAIMAAGQGPSYEQYF
TRBJ2-7,.,TRBD1,TRBV7-3,TGTGCCAGCAGCTTAGGACAGGGTAACGAGCAGTACTTC,CASSLGQGNEQYF
TRBJ1-1,.,.,TRBV18,TGTGCCAGCTCACCGGGTGGGAGGAACACTGAAGCTTTCTTT,CASSPGGRNTEAFF
TRBJ2-5,.,.,TRBV5-5,TGTGCCAGCAGCTTGGGTCCGGAGACCCAGTACTTC,CASSLGPETQYF
TRBJ2-1,.,TRBD2,TRBV25-1,TGTGCCAGCAGCTTAGCGGGGGGAACCTACAATGAGCAGTTCTTC,CASSLAGGTYNEQFF
TRBJ1-2,.,TRBD1,TRBV11-3,TGTGCCAGCAGCTTGACAGGGTCTGGCTACACCTTC,CASSLTGSGYTF
TRBJ2-3,.,TRBD2,TRBV5-1,TGCGCCAGCAGCTTCCAGCGGGGGGCCACAGATACGCAGTATTTT,CASSFQRGATDTQYF
TRBJ1-3,.,.,TRBV5-1,TGCGCCAGCTTGTGGCGAACCACCCCGTGCTTCCCGTGCGGGGGAAACACCATATATTTT,CASLWRTTPCFPCGGNTIYF
TRBJ1-3,few,.,TRBV6-5,TGTGCCAGCCGAATGGGGGACATCTCTGGAAACACCATATATTTT,CASRMGDISGNTIYF
TRBJ2-2,.,TRBD1,TRBV3-1/TRBV3-2,TGTGCCAGCAGCCAGGGGGACAGGGTCACCGGGGAGCTGTTTTTT,CASSQGDRVTGELFF
TRBJ1-2,.,TRBD1,TRBV9,TGTGCCAGCAGCGTTGGACAGGGAACTAACTATGGCTACACCTTC,CASSVGQGTNYGYTF
TRBJ2-7,.,TRBD1,TRBV6-5,TGTGCCAGCAGACCCGGGACAGTCAGCTCCTACGAGCAGTACTTC,CASRPGTVSSYEQYF
TRBJ1-4,.,.,TRBV7-2,TGTGCCAGCAGCTGGGAGGCGAAAGGTGAAAAACTGTTTTTT,CASSWEAKGEKLFF
TRBJ2-3,.,TRBD1,TRBV30,TGTGCCTGGAGTCTCGGACAGGGTCGCACAAATACGCAGTATTTT,CAWSLGQGRTNTQYF
TRBJ1-5,.,TRBD1,TRBV19,TGTGCCAGTAGTGTATTACAGGGGGCGCGTCCCAATCAGCCCCAGCATTTT,CASSVLQGARPNQPQHF